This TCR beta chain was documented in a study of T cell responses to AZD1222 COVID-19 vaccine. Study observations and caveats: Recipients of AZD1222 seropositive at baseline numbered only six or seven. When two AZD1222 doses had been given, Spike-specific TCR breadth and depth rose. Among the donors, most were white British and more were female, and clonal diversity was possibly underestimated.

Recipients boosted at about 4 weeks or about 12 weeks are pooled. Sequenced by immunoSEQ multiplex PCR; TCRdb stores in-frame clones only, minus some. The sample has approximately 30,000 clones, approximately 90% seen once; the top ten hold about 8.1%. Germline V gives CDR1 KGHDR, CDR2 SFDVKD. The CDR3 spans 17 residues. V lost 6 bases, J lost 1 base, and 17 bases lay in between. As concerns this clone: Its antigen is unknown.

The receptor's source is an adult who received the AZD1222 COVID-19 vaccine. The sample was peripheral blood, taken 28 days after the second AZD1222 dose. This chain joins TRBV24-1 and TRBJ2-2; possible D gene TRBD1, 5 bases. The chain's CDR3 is CATSRGLGHQNTGELFF. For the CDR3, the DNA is TGTGCCACCAGTAGAGGCTTGGGGCACCAGAACACCGGGGAGCTGTTTTTT.